A single sample gave rise to the 10 T cell receptor beta chains below, sequenced in a study of CD8 T cells in ankylosing spondylitis. TCRdb recomputed calls from the 5' RACE reads with MiXCR, one row per CDR3 protein. The table lists under 250,000 distinct CDR3 sequences, roughly a third of them singletons, with roughly 4% in the top ten. The sequencing sample was made of blood, either unsorted or a sorted T cell fraction (not recorded which). The receptors here all came from a male donor with ankylosing spondylitis or in good health (not recorded which).

DNA for the CDR3: TGTGCCTGGAGTCCGGACAGAGGGGGCACTGAAGCTTTCTTT. Amino acid sequence: CAWSPDRGGTEAFF. The chain has TRBV30 and TRBJ1-1; TRBD1 is a possible D gene (6 bases). Looked up from germline, CDR1 is GTSNPN and CDR2 is SVGIG (reference sequence). The CDR3 extends over 14 amino acids. Trimming took off 2 bases at V and 4 bases at J, with 14 bases between the two ends.

The chain uses TRBV10-1 and TRBJ2-1; 12 nucleotides match TRBD2. Germline trimming cut 5 bases from V and 4 bases from J; bases unmatched to any gene: 0. Germline V lookup: CDR1 WNHNN, CDR2 SYGVQD (reference sequence). This CDR3 spans 14 amino acids. CDR3 DNA: TGCGCCAGCAGTACTAGCGGGGGGTACAATGAGCAGTTCTTC. The encoded protein is CASSTSGGYNEQFF.

This chain joins TRBV10-2 and TRBJ1-4, with D perhaps matching TRBD1 (5 bases). The germline V and J ends were trimmed by 8 bases and 10 bases, with 8 bases remaining between them. The CDR3 is 10 amino acids. The germline V gene encodes CDR1 WSHSY and CDR2 SAAADI. The CDR3 spells CASRGGKLFF. In nucleotides, the CDR3 is TGCGCCAGCCGGGGGGGAAAACTGTTTTTT.

V gene TRBV6-5 combines with J gene TRBJ2-1; 7 nucleotides match TRBD2. The CDR3 length is 15 residues. V lost 2 bases to trimming and J lost 10 bases; unmatched junction nucleotides: 11. CDR1 and CDR2 from the germline V gene are MNHEY and SVGAGI. CDR3 bases: TGTGCCAGCAGTTACCCCCAATCCCGGGGAGGGGAGCAGTTCTTC. This encodes CASSYPQSRGGEQFF.

In this sample, this clonotype turned up a few times. The chain recombines TRBV5-1 with TRBJ2-7; 7 bases map to TRBD1. The CDR3 spans 14 residues. Germline values: CDR1 SGHRS, CDR2 YFSETQ. Germline trimming cut 4 bases from V and 7 bases from J; bases unmatched to any gene: 11. CDR3 nucleotide sequence: TGCGCCAGCAGCGAGGGACAGAGCCTAGGGGAGCAGTACTTC. This sequence encodes CASSEGQSLGEQYF.

V usage is TRBV7-2 and J usage is TRBJ2-3, with D possibly called TRBD1 or TRBD2 (5 bases each). This CDR3 contains 13 residues. V lost 2 bases and J lost 6, with 9 bases in between. Looked up from germline, CDR1 is SGHTA and CDR2 is FQGNSA. The CDR3 DNA is TGTGCCAGCAGCTTATCCAGGGAGGATACGCAGTATTTT. Amino acids: CASSLSREDTQYF.

This clonotype was picked up a small number of times. The chain combines TRBV20-1 with TRBJ1-2; D is undetermined. V was clipped by 4 bases and J by 8 bases, with 11 bases between them. The CDR3 loop spans 11 amino acids. CDR1 and CDR2 from the germline V gene are DFQATT and SNEGSKA (reference sequence). CDR3: CSATYGDGYTF. CDR3 bases: TGCAGTGCTACTTATGGCGACGGCTACACCTTC.

This clonotype was observed a few times. For the CDR3, the DNA is TGTGCCATCAGTGGGGCTAGCGGCCCCTACGAGCAGTACTTC. This sequence encodes CAISGASGPYEQYF. This chain uses TRBV10-3 with TRBJ2-7; TRBD2 matches 7 bases. The CDR3 contains 14 residues. With V trimmed by 4 bases and J by 2 bases, 5 bases remained unmatched. Looked up from germline, CDR1 is ENHRY and CDR2 is SYGVKD.

This clonotype came up a few times. The V gene is TRBV12-3 or TRBV12-4, the J gene TRBJ2-3; D is unresolved. CDR3 size: 15 residues. Deletions cut 6 bases from V and 2 bases from J, with 15 bases between. Written as DNA, the CDR3 is TGTGCCAGCAGCCCCATCGGAGTTAACACAGATACGCAGTATTTT. Protein sequence: CASSPIGVNTDTQYF.

V is TRBV11-2 and J is TRBJ2-4; 11 nucleotides line up with TRBD1. The CDR3 is made up of 21 amino acids. CDR1 is SGHAT, CDR2 FQNNGV, per germline. V shed 5 bases, J shed 4 bases, and the junction held 22 bases outside the gene matches. CDR3 residues: CASSLRGGGTGGFLTKNIQYF. CDR3 coding DNA: TGTGCCAGCAGCCTCCGGGGCGGCGGGACAGGGGGATTTCTGACAAAAAACATTCAGTACTTC.